This record concerns one T cell receptor (beta chain) sequence. Participant reports of clinical history set cohort assignment. The data originate from a study of blood T cell repertoires in COVID-19. Study at large: The analysed material was cDNA or gDNA that came from T cells, B-cell-depleted T cells, or PBMCs.

Profiled with immunoSEQ multiplex PCR; TCRdb holds only in-frame clones, not every one. The table lists about 320,000 clones, about 92% of them singletons. This receptor was taken from a man aged 55 to 70 who had recovered from COVID-19. Sequenced: PBMCs or T cells enriched from blood (not recorded which).

The CDR3 nucleotides read TGCGCCAGCAGCCAAGGCAGGCCATCTCTCGAGCAGTACTTC. Encoded protein: CASSQGRPSLEQYF. This chain uses TRBV4-1 with TRBJ2-7; no definite D call. CDR1 and CDR2 from the germline V gene are MGHRA and YSYEKL. Trimming cost V 1 base and J 6 bases, with 13 bases left between them. This CDR3 is built from 14 residues.